The following is a TCR beta chain sequence with its context. Its antigen is as yet unknown. This sample was included in a study of CD8 T cells in Susac syndrome. Points from the study as a whole: Across the total CD8+ repertoires, about 17 Susac-specific public clones were detected, and across the CD8+ TEMRA repertoires, five or six such clones were detected.

RNA was extracted with the RNeasy kit, and a quantity of about 0.45 to 1 ug was reverse transcribed using random hexamers. Multiplex immunoSEQ PCR targeted 54 Vbeta and 13 Jbeta TCR beta segments. TCRdb used MiXCR to reprocess the immunoSEQ multiplex PCR reads, holding one entry per CDR3 protein. The profile covers some 130,000 distinct CDR3 sequences, with around 93% appearing a single time and approximately 0.18% taken by the ten largest. This TCR derives from a human donor with Susac syndrome. The sequencing sample was made of CD8+ T cells from PBMCs.

The chain's CDR3 is CASSRTGMNQPQHF. The CDR3 DNA follows: TGTGCCAGCAGCAGAACAGGGATGAATCAGCCCCAGCATTTT. V usage is TRBV7-2 and J usage is TRBJ1-5; D might be TRBD1 (6 bases). This CDR3 comprises 14 residues. Trimming shortened V by 5 bases and J by 4 bases, and 12 bases separated the two germline ends. The V gene's germline CDR1 is SGHTA and CDR2 FQGNSA.